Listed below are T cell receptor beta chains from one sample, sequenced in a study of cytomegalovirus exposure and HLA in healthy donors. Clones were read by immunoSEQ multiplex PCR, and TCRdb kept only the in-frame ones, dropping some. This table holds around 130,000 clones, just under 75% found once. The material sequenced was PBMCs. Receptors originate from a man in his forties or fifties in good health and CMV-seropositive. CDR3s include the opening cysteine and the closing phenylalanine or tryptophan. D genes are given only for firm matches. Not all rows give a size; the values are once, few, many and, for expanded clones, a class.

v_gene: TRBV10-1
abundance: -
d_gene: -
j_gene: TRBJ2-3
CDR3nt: TGCGCCAGCAGTGACCCCGGCCGGGCAGATACGCAGTATTTT
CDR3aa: CASSDPGRADTQYF

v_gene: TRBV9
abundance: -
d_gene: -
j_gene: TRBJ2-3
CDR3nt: TGTGCCAGCAGCGTAGGTGGGCGGGACGGAGTAGATACGCAGTATTTT
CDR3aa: CASSVGGRDGVDTQYF

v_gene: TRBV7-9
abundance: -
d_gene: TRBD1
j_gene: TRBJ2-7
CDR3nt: TGTGCCAGCAGCTTAGAGGGACAGCCAGTCTCCTACGAGCAGTACTTC
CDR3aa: CASSLEGQPVSYEQYF

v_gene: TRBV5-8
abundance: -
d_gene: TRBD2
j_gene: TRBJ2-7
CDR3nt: TGTGCCAGCAGCTTTGGGGGACTATCAGCTCTCGAGCAGTACTTC
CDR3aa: CASSFGGLSALEQYF

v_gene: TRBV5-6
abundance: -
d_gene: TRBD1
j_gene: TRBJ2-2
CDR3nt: TGTGCCAGCAGCGAACTTAACCAGGGCACAGGGGGGACCGGGGAGCTGTTTTTT
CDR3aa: CASSELNQGTGGTGELFF

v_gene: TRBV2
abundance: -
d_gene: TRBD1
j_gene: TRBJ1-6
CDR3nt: TGTGCCAGCAGATTTTTGACAGGGGGCAGGATAGGTGATAATTCACCCCTCCACTTT
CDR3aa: CASRFLTGGRIGDNSPLHF

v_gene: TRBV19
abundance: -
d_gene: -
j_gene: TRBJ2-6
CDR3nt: TGTGCCAGTAGTATAGACGGTGTAGGGGCCAACGTCCTGACTTTC
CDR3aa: CASSIDGVGANVLTF

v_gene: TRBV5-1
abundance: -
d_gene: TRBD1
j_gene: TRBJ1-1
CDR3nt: TGCGCCAGCAGCTCGTCGACAGGGACTGAAGCTTTCTTT
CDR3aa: CASSSSTGTEAFF

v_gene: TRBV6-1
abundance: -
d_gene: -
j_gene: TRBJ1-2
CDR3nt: TGTGCCAGCAGTGAACTACAGGGAGAGAGTGGCTACACCTTC
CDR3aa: CASSELQGESGYTF

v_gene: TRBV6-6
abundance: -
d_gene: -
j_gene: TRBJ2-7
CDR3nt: TGTGCCAGCAGTTACTCCACAGGGCCGGCCTCTAAAGGGCAGTACTTC
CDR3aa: CASSYSTGPASKGQYF

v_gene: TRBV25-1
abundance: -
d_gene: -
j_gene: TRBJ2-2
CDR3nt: TGTGCCAGCGCCAGAGGGGGGAACACCGGGGAGCTGTTTTTT
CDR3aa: CASARGGNTGELFF

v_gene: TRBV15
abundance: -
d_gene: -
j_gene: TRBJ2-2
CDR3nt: TGTGCCACCAGCATAAGCTTGTATGGGAACACCGGGGAGCTGTTTTTT
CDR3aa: CATSISLYGNTGELFF

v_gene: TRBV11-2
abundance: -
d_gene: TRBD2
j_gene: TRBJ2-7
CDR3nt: TGTGCCAGCAGCTTAGCGCCAGGACTAGGTTACGAGCAGTACTTC
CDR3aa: CASSLAPGLGYEQYF

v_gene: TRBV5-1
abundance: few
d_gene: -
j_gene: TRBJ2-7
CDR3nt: TGCGCCAGCAGCAAAACAGGAATCTCCTACGAGCAGTACTTC
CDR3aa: CASSKTGISYEQYF

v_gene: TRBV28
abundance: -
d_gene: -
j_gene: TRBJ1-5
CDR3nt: TGTGCCAGCAGTCTGATGGTCATGATGGGCTATCAGCCCCAGCATTTT
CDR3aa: CASSLMVMMGYQPQHF

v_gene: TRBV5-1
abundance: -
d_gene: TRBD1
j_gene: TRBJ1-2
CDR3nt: TGCGCCAGCAGCCAGGACAGGGGTGACTATGGCTACACCTTC
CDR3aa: CASSQDRGDYGYTF

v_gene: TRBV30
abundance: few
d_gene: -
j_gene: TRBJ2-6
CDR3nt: TGTGCCGGGAAACATAACTCTGGGGCCAACGTCCTGACTTTC
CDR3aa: CAGKHNSGANVLTF

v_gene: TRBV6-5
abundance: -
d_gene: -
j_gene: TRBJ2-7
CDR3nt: TGTGCCAGCAGTTTGCGAGGTCCCTACGAGCAGTACTTC
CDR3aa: CASSLRGPYEQYF

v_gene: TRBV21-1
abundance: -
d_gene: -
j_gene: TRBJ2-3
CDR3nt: TGTGCCAGCAGCAAAGCGAACGGTTTACAGAATACAGATACGCAGTATTTT
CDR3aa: CASSKANGLQNTDTQYF

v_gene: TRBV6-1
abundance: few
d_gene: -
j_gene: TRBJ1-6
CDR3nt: TGTGCCAGCAGTGAAGTCGCGGGGGGCAATTCACCCCTCCACTTT
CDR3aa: CASSEVAGGNSPLHF

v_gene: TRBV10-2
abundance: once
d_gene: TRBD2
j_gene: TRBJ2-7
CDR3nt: TGCGCCAGCAGTGAGTCCAAACTAGCGGGAGTCTTGCAGTACTTC
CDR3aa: CASSESKLAGVLQYF

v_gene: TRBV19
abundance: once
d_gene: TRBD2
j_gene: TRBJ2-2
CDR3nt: TGTGCCAGTAGTTTCCAGGGACTAGCGGGGGGGCTCATCGGGGAGCTGTTTTTT
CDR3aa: CASSFQGLAGGLIGELFF

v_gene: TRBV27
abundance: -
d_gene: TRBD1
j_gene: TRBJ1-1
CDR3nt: TGTGCCAGTAGGCAAGACAGGGGGACCATGAACACTGAAGCTTTCTTT
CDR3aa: CASRQDRGTMNTEAFF

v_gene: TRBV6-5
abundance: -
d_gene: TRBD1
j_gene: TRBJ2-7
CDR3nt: TGTGCCAGCAGATACCGGGACAGGGGGGACTACGAGCAGTACTTC
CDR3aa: CASRYRDRGDYEQYF

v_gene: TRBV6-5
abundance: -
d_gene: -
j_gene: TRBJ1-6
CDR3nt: TGTGCCAGCAGATGGGACAACATCAATTCACCCCTCCACTTT
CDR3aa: CASRWDNINSPLHF

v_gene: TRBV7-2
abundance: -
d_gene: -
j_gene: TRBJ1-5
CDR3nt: TGTGCCAGCAGCCTTAGGTGGGGCGCCGATCAGCCCCAGCATTTT
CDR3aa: CASSLRWGADQPQHF

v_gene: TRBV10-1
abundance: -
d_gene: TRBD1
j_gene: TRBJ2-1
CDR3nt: TGCGCCACGCCACAGACAGGGTGGTTGTGTAATGAGCAGTTCTTC
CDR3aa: CATPQTGWLCNEQFF

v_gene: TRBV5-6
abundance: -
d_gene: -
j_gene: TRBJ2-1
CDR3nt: TGTGCCAGCAGCTTGCCGGGGAGCTCCTACAATGAGCAGTTCTTC
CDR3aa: CASSLPGSSYNEQFF

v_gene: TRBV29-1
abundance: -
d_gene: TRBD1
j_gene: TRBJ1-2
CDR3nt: TGCAGCGTTTTCGACAGGGAATATGGCTACACCTTC
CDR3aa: CSVFDREYGYTF

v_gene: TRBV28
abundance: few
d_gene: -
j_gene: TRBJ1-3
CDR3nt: TGTGCCAGCAGCCAAATGAGCTCTGGAAACACCATATATTTT
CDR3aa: CASSQMSSGNTIYF

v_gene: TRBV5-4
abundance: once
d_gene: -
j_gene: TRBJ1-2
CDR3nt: TGTGCCAGCAGCCCGCACGACGGGACAACTAACTATGGCTACACCTTC
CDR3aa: CASSPHDGTTNYGYTF

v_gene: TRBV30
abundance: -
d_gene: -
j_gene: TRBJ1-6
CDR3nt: TGTGCCTGGGCCCAGGGGCAGGGAAATAATTCACCCCTCCACTTT
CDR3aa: CAWAQGQGNNSPLHF

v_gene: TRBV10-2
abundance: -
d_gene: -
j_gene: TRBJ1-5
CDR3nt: TGCGCCAGCAGTGACCCTACGCGGGGGAAGTATCAGCCCCAGCATTTT
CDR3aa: CASSDPTRGKYQPQHF

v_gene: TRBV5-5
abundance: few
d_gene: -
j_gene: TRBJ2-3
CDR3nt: TGTGCCAGCAGCCAGTACATGGCCCTCGGGGGCACAGATACGCAGTATTTT
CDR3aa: CASSQYMALGGTDTQYF

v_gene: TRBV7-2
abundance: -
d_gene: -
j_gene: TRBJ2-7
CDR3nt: TGTGCCAGCAGCTTAGGCGAATACGAGCAGTACTTC
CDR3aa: CASSLGEYEQYF

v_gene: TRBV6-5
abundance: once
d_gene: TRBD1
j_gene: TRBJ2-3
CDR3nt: TGTGCCAGCAGTTCCCCCCAGGGGGCCGTTACAGATACGCAGTATTTT
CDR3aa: CASSSPQGAVTDTQYF

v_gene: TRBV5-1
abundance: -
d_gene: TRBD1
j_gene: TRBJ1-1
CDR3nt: TGCGCCAGCAGCTTGGCCAGAGGGGGCAACACTGAAGCTTTCTTT
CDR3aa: CASSLARGGNTEAFF

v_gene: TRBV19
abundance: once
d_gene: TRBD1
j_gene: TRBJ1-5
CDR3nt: TGTGCCAGTAGCGGAACAGGGGTAAGCAATCAGCCCCAGCATTTT
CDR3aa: CASSGTGVSNQPQHF

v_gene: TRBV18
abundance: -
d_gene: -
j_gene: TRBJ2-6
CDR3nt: TGTGCCAGCTCACCAGGAAGAACAGGGTGGGGCTCTGGGGCCAACGTCCTGACTTTC
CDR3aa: CASSPGRTGWGSGANVLTF

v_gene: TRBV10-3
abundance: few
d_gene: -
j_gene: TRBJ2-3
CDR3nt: TGTGCCATCAGTGACCCGGGAGGGGGCTCAGCAGATACGCAGTATTTT
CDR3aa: CAISDPGGGSADTQYF

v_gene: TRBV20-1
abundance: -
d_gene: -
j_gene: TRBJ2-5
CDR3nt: TGCAGTATCCCCGCCGGGGAGACCCAGTACTTC
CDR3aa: CSIPAGETQYF

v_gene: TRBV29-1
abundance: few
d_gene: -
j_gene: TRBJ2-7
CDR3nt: TGCAGCGTTGCGGGGAGCTCCTACGAGCAGTACTTC
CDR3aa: CSVAGSSYEQYF